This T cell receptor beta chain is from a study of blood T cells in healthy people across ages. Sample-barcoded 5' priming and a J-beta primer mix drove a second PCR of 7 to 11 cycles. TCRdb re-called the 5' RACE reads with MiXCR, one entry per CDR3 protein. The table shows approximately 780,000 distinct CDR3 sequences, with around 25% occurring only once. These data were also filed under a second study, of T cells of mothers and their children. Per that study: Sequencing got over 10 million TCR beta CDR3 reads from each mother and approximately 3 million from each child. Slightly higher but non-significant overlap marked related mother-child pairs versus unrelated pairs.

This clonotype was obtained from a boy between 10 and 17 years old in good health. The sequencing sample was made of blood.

The CDR3 region is CASYRWSPETQYF. The CDR3 bases are TGTGCCAGCTACCGATGGTCCCCAGAGACCCAGTACTTC. The chain employs TRBV2 and TRBJ2-5; D is uncertain. V was pared by 8 bases and J by 4 bases, with 14 bases between. Germline-derived CDR1 and CDR2 are SNHLY and FYNNEI. The CDR3 sequence is 13 residues long.